The 13 T cell receptor beta chains given below trace back to one sample, sequenced in a study of cytomegalovirus exposure and HLA in healthy donors. With 60 Vbeta and 13 Jbeta primers, the PCR was carried out. TCRdb's table, derived via immunoSEQ multiplex PCR, lists solely in-frame clones and lacks some. The sample yields about 210,000 clones, roughly 80% seen once. The source material was PBMCs. These receptors all come from a male donor in good health and CMV-seropositive.

The chain combines TRBV5-4 with TRBJ1-1, with 7 bases identical to TRBD1. The CDR3 length is 14 residues. Germline V lookup: CDR1 SGHNT, CDR2 YYREEE (reference sequence). The V gene end was trimmed by 2 bases and the J gene end by 5 bases; junction bases not matched to a gene: 6. This chain's CDR3 is CASSLTGVWTEAFF. The CDR3 DNA is TGTGCCAGCAGCTTAACAGGGGTTTGGACTGAAGCTTTCTTT.

V gene TRBV27 combines with J gene TRBJ2-7; 14 bases fit TRBD2. This CDR3 spans 16 amino acids. CDR1 and CDR2 from the germline V gene are MNHEY and SMNVEV (reference sequence). Unmatched junction bases numbered 7, after V lost 5 bases and J lost 4 bases. CDR3 loop: CASSMGTSGGLYEQYF. The CDR3 nucleotides read TGTGCCAGCAGTATGGGGACTAGCGGGGGCCTTTACGAGCAGTACTTC.

The chain recombines TRBV27 with TRBJ2-7; perhaps TRBD2 as D (5 bases). From germline, CDR1 is MNHEY and CDR2 SMNVEV (reference sequence). This CDR3 spans 13 amino acids. Trimming removed 6 bases at V and 3 bases at J, with 12 bases between. CDR3 bases: TGTGCCAGCAGGCTCCAGGAGGACTACGAGCAGTACTTC. Amino acids: CASRLQEDYEQYF.

J is TRBJ1-5 and V is TRBV28, with a possible D match to TRBD1 (5 bases). The CDR3 runs 14 residues. Germline CDR1 reads MDHEN; CDR2 reads SYDVKM. The V end was cut by 5 bases, the J end by 6 bases, with 14 bases between. The CDR3 sequence: CASSPGRVSQPQHF. The CDR3 nucleotides read TGTGCCAGCAGTCCCGGCAGGGTAAGTCAGCCCCAGCATTTT. The full variable domain, rest sourced from reference TRBV28 and TRBJ1-5, is DVKVTQSSRYLVKRTGEKVFLECVQDMDHENMFWYRQDPGLGLRLIYFSYDVKMKEKGDIPEGYSVSREKKERFSLILESASTNQTSMYLCASSPGRVSQPQHFGDGTRLSIL.

J is TRBJ1-2 and V is TRBV18; TRBD1 is a possible D gene (5 bases). The CDR3 extends over 13 amino acids. V was trimmed by 1 base and J by 6 bases, leaving 9 bases between them. CDR1 is KGHSH, CDR2 LQKENI, per germline. Written as DNA, the CDR3 is TGTGCCAGCTCACCACGGACAAGGGATGGCTACACCTTC. It yields the protein CASSPRTRDGYTF.

The table lists this clone with a few counts. The rearrangement joins TRBV4-2 to TRBJ1-2; D remains ambiguous. The CDR3 consists of 16 residues. With 1 base removed from V and 2 bases from J, the gap between germline ends came to 14 bases. Germline CDR1 LGHNA, CDR2 YNFKEQ. Written as DNA, the CDR3 is TGTGCCAGCAGCCAAGTCCAAGGTTCGGGGAACTATGGCTACACCTTC. It codes for CASSQVQGSGNYGYTF.

The CDR3 DNA follows: TGTGCCTGGAGTGTACTCAGGACTAGCGGGAGAGCAGCCAAAAACATTCAGTACTTC. It is translated as CAWSVLRTSGRAAKNIQYF. V gene TRBV30 combines with J gene TRBJ2-4; 13 bases match TRBD2. V lost 0 bases and J lost 0; bases outside the gene matches: 8. The CDR3 contains 19 residues. The germline V gene has CDR1 GTSNPN and CDR2 SVGIG (reference sequence).

The chain is built from TRBV6-6 and TRBJ1-3; D might be TRBD1 (5 bases). The CDR3 spans 16 residues. The V end lost 6 bases, the J end lost 3 bases, and 18 bases lay between the germline ends. Germline CDR1 and CDR2: MNHNY and SVGAGI (reference sequence). CDR3 region: CASSAGRGNGGNTIYF. In nucleotides, the CDR3 is TGTGCCAGCAGCGCAGGGCGGGGTAACGGTGGAAACACCATATATTTT.

The rearrangement joins TRBV11-3 to TRBJ2-7, with D perhaps matching TRBD1 (7 bases). Deletions cut 0 bases from V and 2 bases from J, with 8 bases between. Germline V gene lookup returns CDR1 SGHNT and CDR2 YENEEA. This CDR3 has 14 amino acids. CDR3 sequence reads: CASSLDRGAYEQYF. Written as DNA, the CDR3 is TGTGCCAGCAGCTTAGACAGGGGGGCCTACGAGCAGTACTTC.

The genes are TRBV6-6 and TRBJ1-6, with D hard to call. Trimming left V 6 bases short and J 7 bases short, with 13 bases between. Per germline, CDR1 MNHNY and CDR2 SVGAGI (reference sequence). This CDR3 has 14 amino acids. CDR3 bases: TGTGCCAGCAGCCCAAGGACGGGAAATTCACCCCTCCACTTT. Protein product: CASSPRTGNSPLHF.

The chain joins TRBV28 to TRBJ2-4; 9 bases line up with TRBD1. J was trimmed by 7 bases and V by 6 bases; bases with no gene match: 7. This CDR3 has 14 residues. Germline CDR1 reads MDHEN; CDR2 reads SYDVKM. The CDR3 DNA reads TGTGCCAGCAGCCCAACAGGGGGCATGAACATTCAGTACTTC. This sequence encodes CASSPTGGMNIQYF.

The V gene is TRBV7-8, the J gene TRBJ2-7; TRBD2 agrees at 11 bases. This CDR3 has 15 residues. The J segment lost 7 bases and the V segment lost 5 bases, leaving 10 bases of the junction unmatched. Germline V CDR1 and CDR2: SGHVS, FQNEAQ. CDR3 region: CASSGLAGGSGEQYF. DNA for the CDR3: TGTGCCAGCAGCGGCTTAGCGGGGGGGTCCGGGGAGCAGTACTTC.

The V call is TRBV6-5, the J call TRBJ2-7, with 7 bases that match TRBD1. CDR1 is MNHEY and CDR2 is SVGAGI in the germline V gene. This CDR3 contains 15 residues. V shed 5 bases, J shed 0 bases, and the junction held 7 bases outside the gene matches. The CDR3 nucleotides read TGTGCCAGCAGTCGACAGGGCCAAACCTCCTACGAGCAGTACTTC. This encodes CASSRQGQTSYEQYF.